The 24 T cell receptor beta chains given below trace back to one sample, sequenced in a study of cytomegalovirus exposure and HLA in healthy donors. PCR used 60 Vbeta primers and 13 Jbeta primers. Sequencing used immunoSEQ multiplex PCR; TCRdb keeps in-frame clones, though not all of them. The sample records 150,000 or so clones, roughly 80% being singletons. The sequenced sample consisted of PBMCs. The receptors here all came from a woman aged 40-49 years in good health and CMV-seronegative.

The rearrangement joins TRBV7-6 to TRBJ2-7; TRBD2 matches 13 bases. The ends lost 5 bases at V and 4 bases at J; junction bases unmatched: 5. CDR3 length equals 15 residues. Germline CDR1 is SGHVS and CDR2 is FNYEAQ. As DNA, the CDR3 is TGTGCCAGCAGCCCCCAGACTAGCGGGGGGTACGAGCAGTACTTC. This encodes CASSPQTSGGYEQYF.

The V and J genes are TRBV19 and TRBJ1-4, with D possibly TRBD1 on 5 matching bases. The length of the CDR3 is 17 residues. V dropped 5 bases and J dropped 4 bases, with 20 bases sitting between them. Germline-derived CDR1 and CDR2 are LNHDA and SQIVND (reference sequence). CDR3 coding DNA: TGTGCCAGTAGTGGTACCAATCTTGACAGATATAATGAAAAACTGTTTTTT. Its translation is CASSGTNLDRYNEKLFF. Complete variable domain (other parts from reference TRBV19 and TRBJ1-4): DGGITQSPKYLFRKEGQNVTLSCEQNLNHDAMYWYRQDPGQGLRLIYYSQIVNDFQKGDIAEGYSVSREKKESFPLTVTSAQKNPTAFYLCASSGTNLDRYNEKLFFGSGTQLSVL.

This chain connects TRBV9 to TRBJ2-7, with 9 bases lining up with TRBD2. CDR3 length: 15 residues. Per the germline V gene, CDR1 is SGDLS and CDR2 is YYNGEE. V was clipped by 2 bases and J by 2 bases; unmatched bases: 5. CDR3: CASSVTAGGTYEQYF. CDR3 bases: TGTGCCAGCAGCGTGACAGCGGGGGGAACCTACGAGCAGTACTTC.

The rearrangement uses TRBV27 and TRBJ2-5; TRBD2 is a possible D gene (5 bases). This CDR3 has 15 residues. V lost 5 bases to trimming and J lost 4 bases, with 17 bases between them. Germline V gene data show CDR1 as MNHEY and CDR2 as SMNVEV (reference sequence). CDR3 sequence (DNA): TGTGCCAGCAGTCCTATAGGGCGGGTGGTAGAGACCCAGTACTTC. It translates to CASSPIGRVVETQYF.

The J gene is TRBJ1-5, the V gene TRBV7-2; no definite D call. The CDR3 spans 13 residues. V was pared by 1 base and J by 9 bases, with 10 bases between. Germline assignment: CDR1 SGHTA and CDR2 FQGNSA. The CDR3 DNA follows: TGTGCCAGCAGCTTAGAACCGGTCTCGCCCCAGCATTTT. Amino acid sequence: CASSLEPVSPQHF.

This clone has a handful of counts. The genes are TRBV10-3 and TRBJ2-7; tentative D call: TRBD1 (5 bases). CDR1 and CDR2 (germline): ENHRY, SYGVKD. The CDR3 has 14 amino acids. Trimming pared 3 bases from V and 2 bases from J, leaving 11 bases between. Here the CDR3 DNA reads TGTGCCATCAGTGAACTTCCGACAGCCTACGAGCAGTACTTC. This codes for CAISELPTAYEQYF.

The chain employs TRBV19 and TRBJ1-1; TRBD1 matches 7 bases. The CDR3 loop spans 13 amino acids. With 6 bases clipped from V and 4 bases from J, the junction kept 5 bases outside the gene matches. The germline V gene encodes CDR1 LNHDA and CDR2 SQIVND (reference sequence). The CDR3 DNA sequence: TGTGCCAGTAGCTACAGGGGTAGCACTGAAGCTTTCTTT. This translates into CASSYRGSTEAFF.

V and J are TRBV29-1 and TRBJ1-5; D not resolved. CDR1 is SQVTM and CDR2 is ANQGSEA in the germline V gene. The CDR3 totals 12 residues. V was shortened by 4 bases and J by 2 bases, with 6 bases between the two germline ends. The CDR3 spells CSVGRGNQPQHF. CDR3 nucleotide sequence: TGCAGCGTTGGAAGAGGCAATCAGCCCCAGCATTTT.

This chain joins TRBV5-1 and TRBJ1-1, with 8 bases lining up with TRBD1. Germline lookup yields CDR1 SGHRS and CDR2 YFSETQ. V lost 3 bases and J lost 4; bases outside the gene matches: 11. The CDR3 runs to 16 residues. CDR3 region: CASSSSPITGGTEAFF. In DNA, the CDR3 is TGCGCCAGCAGCTCGTCCCCAATAACAGGGGGCACTGAAGCTTTCTTT. Looking up the rest from reference TRBV5-1 and TRBJ1-1 gives the full variable domain: KAGVTQTPRYLIKTRGQQVTLSCSPISGHRSVSWYQQTPGQGLQFLFEYFSETQRNKGNFPGRFSGRQFSNSRSEMNVSTLELGDSALYLCASSSSPITGGTEAFFGQGTRLTVV.

A single count supports this clone. V and J are TRBV5-6 and TRBJ2-1; a possible D gene is TRBD1 (6 bases). Trimming took 4 bases from V and 4 from J, leaving 9 bases between them. The CDR3 covers 13 residues. Germline V gene data show CDR1 as SGHDT and CDR2 as YYEEEE. The CDR3 nucleotides are TGTGCCAGCAGCGTCGGACAGTACAATGAGCAGTTCTTC. Residues: CASSVGQYNEQFF.

The chain carries TRBV7-9 and TRBJ2-7, with TRBD1 matching 8 bases. V lost 5 bases, J lost 4 bases, and 7 bases stayed unmatched. Looked up from germline, CDR1 is SEHNR and CDR2 is FQNEAQ (reference sequence). The CDR3 length is 14 residues. The CDR3 nucleotides read TGTGCCAGCAGCCCGGACAGGGCCGAGTACGAGCAGTACTTC. Translating it yields CASSPDRAEYEQYF. The variable domain in full, completed from reference TRBV7-9 and TRBJ2-7, reads DTGVSQNPRHKITKRGQNVTFRCDPISEHNRLYWYRQTLGQGPEFLTYFQNEAQLEKSRLLSDRFSAERPKGSFSTLEIQRTEQGDSAMYLCASSPDRAEYEQYFGPGTRLTVT.

V and J are TRBV7-3 and TRBJ1-1; tentative D call: TRBD1 (6 bases). The germline gives CDR1 SGHTA, CDR2 FQGTGA. V was pared by 4 bases and J by 7 bases, with 13 bases between. This CDR3 comprises 13 residues. The CDR3 region is CASSSGGLSEAFF. The CDR3 nucleotides read TGTGCCAGCAGCTCGGGGGGCCTCAGTGAAGCTTTCTTT.

V gene TRBV7-9 combines with J gene TRBJ2-7, with a tentative D call TRBD2 (5 bases). CDR1 is SEHNR, CDR2 FQNEAQ, per germline (reference sequence). This CDR3 comprises 15 residues. V gave up 5 bases and J gave up 0 bases, with 14 bases separating them. The CDR3 protein is CASSRDYPSSYEQYF. CDR3 coding DNA: TGTGCCAGCAGCCGCGACTACCCGAGCTCCTACGAGCAGTACTTC. The whole variable domain, filled in from reference TRBV7-9 and TRBJ2-7, reads DTGVSQNPRHKITKRGQNVTFRCDPISEHNRLYWYRQTLGQGPEFLTYFQNEAQLEKSRLLSDRFSAERPKGSFSTLEIQRTEQGDSAMYLCASSRDYPSSYEQYFGPGTRLTVT.

This clone was found a few times. V and J are TRBV6-5 and TRBJ2-1; 7 bases are a match to TRBD2. The V segment lost 6 bases and the J segment 6 bases; nucleotides outside the gene matches: 11. CDR1 is MNHEY and CDR2 is SVGAGI in the germline V gene. CDR3 length equals 15 residues. CDR3 nucleotide sequence: TGTGCCAGCAGCCCCCGGACTAGGAAAAGCAATGAGCAGTTCTTC. Residues: CASSPRTRKSNEQFF.

V usage is TRBV9 and J usage is TRBJ2-5; 9 nucleotides line up with TRBD1. Germline V lookup: CDR1 SGDLS, CDR2 YYNGEE. J gave up 5 bases and V 4 bases, and 9 bases lay outside the gene matches. The CDR3 has 15 amino acids. CDR3 loop: CASSSSGTGRETQYF. The CDR3 region has the DNA TGTGCCAGCAGCTCATCCGGGACAGGGAGGGAGACCCAGTACTTC.

The chain carries TRBV6-5 and TRBJ1-2; 7 bases map to TRBD1. The CDR3 spans 16 residues. V was pared by 2 bases and J by 2 bases, with 8 bases of the junction left unmatched. CDR1 and CDR2 from the germline V gene are MNHEY and SVGAGI. CDR3 amino acids: CASSYEKTGQNYGYTF. In DNA form, the CDR3 reads TGTGCCAGCAGTTACGAGAAGACAGGGCAGAACTATGGCTACACCTTC.

A few counts support this clone. The chain joins TRBV9 to TRBJ2-7; D gene ambiguous. Germline V gene sequence: CDR1 SGDLS, CDR2 YYNGEE. The length of the CDR3 is 13 residues. V dropped 0 bases and J dropped 3 bases, with 7 bases sitting between them. CDR3: CASSVAPGYEQYF. CDR3 DNA: TGTGCCAGCAGCGTAGCCCCAGGCTACGAGCAGTACTTC.

V gene TRBV11-2 combines with J gene TRBJ1-5; no clear D. CDR1 is SGHAT and CDR2 is FQNNGV in the germline V gene. Deletions cut 0 bases from V and 0 bases from J, with 3 bases between. The CDR3 extends over 14 amino acids. CDR3 nucleotides: TGTGCCAGCAGCTTAGATAGTAGCAATCAGCCCCAGCATTTT. Translating gives CASSLDSSNQPQHF.

The chain recombines TRBV7-2 with TRBJ2-5; 10 bases line up with TRBD1. V dropped 0 bases and J dropped 11; count of bases not matched to a gene: 6. CDR1 and CDR2 from the germline V gene are SGHTA and FQGNSA. This CDR3 is built from 14 residues. The CDR3: CASSLARDRGKQYF. For the CDR3, the DNA is TGTGCCAGCAGCTTAGCCCGGGACAGGGGAAAGCAGTACTTC.

The chain combines TRBV5-5 with TRBJ2-1, with D maybe TRBD1 (5 bases). Between the trimmed V and J ends, which lost 0 bases and 4 bases, there was a span of 8 bases. Germline loops: CDR1 SGHKS, CDR2 YYEKEE (reference sequence). The CDR3 length is 14 residues. The CDR3 is CASSLGQGYNEQFF. As DNA, the CDR3 is TGTGCCAGCAGCTTGGGTCAGGGTTACAATGAGCAGTTCTTC.

V gene TRBV5-4 combines with J gene TRBJ2-7, with 9 bases fitting TRBD2. V lost 6 bases, J lost 6 bases, and 10 bases stayed unmatched. The CDR3 extends over 14 amino acids. Germline assignment: CDR1 SGHNT and CDR2 YYREEE (reference sequence). CDR3 protein: CASNGQAGGTEQYF. The CDR3 DNA reads as TGTGCCAGCAATGGTCAAGCGGGAGGTACCGAGCAGTACTTC.

This clone was seen only a few times. This rearrangement joins TRBV7-2 to TRBJ1-2, with D perhaps TRBD1 (5 bases). The CDR3 is 14 amino acids. Germline-derived CDR1 and CDR2 are SGHTA and FQGNSA. Trimming cost V 3 bases and J 4 bases, with 12 bases left between them. The CDR3 DNA reads as TGTGCCAGCAGCTTTTCCAGGGTGGGCTATGGCTACACCTTC. This gives the protein CASSFSRVGYGYTF.

This clone was recorded only once. The J gene is TRBJ2-1, the V gene TRBV19; 15 positions match TRBD2. CDR1 LNHDA and CDR2 SQIVND come from the germline V gene (reference sequence). With 5 bases clipped from V and 8 bases from J, the junction kept 7 bases outside the gene matches. The CDR3 extends over 16 amino acids. The CDR3 reads CASSVGLAGGPHEQFF. CDR3 DNA sequence: TGTGCCAGTAGTGTAGGACTAGCGGGAGGGCCGCATGAGCAGTTCTTC.

V usage is TRBV9 and J usage is TRBJ2-3; the D is unclear. Germline V gives CDR1 SGDLS, CDR2 YYNGEE. The length of the CDR3 is 13 residues. V was shortened by 0 bases and J by 4 bases, with 6 bases between the two germline ends. CDR3 DNA: TGTGCCAGCAGCGTAGCCCTCCCAGATACGCAGTATTTT. This encodes CASSVALPDTQYF.